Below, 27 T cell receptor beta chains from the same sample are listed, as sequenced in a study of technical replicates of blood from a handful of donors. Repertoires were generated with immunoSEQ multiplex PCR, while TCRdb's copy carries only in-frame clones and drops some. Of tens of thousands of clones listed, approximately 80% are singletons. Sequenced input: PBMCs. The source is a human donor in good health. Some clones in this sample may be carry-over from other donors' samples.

The CDR3 is CATSPERTSYNEQFF. The CDR3 DNA is TGTGCCACCAGCCCGGAAAGGACTTCCTACAATGAGCAGTTCTTC. The chain carries TRBV15 and TRBJ2-1; D is possibly TRBD2 (5 bases). CDR3 length: 15 amino acids. Germline values: CDR1 LNHNV, CDR2 YYDKDF (reference sequence). V lost 5 bases and J lost 1, with 12 bases in between.

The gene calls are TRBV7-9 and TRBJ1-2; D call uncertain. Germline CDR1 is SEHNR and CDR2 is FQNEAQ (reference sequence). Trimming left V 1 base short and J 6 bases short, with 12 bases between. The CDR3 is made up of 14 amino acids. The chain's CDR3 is CASSLEAGYNGYTF. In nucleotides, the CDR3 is TGTGCCAGCAGCTTAGAGGCGGGGTATAATGGCTACACCTTC.

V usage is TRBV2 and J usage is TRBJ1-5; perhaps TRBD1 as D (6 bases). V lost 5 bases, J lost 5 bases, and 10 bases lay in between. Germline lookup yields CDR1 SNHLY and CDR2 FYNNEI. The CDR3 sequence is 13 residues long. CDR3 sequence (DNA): TGTGCCAGCAGTCGGACAGAGTATCAGCCCCAGCATTTT. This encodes CASSRTEYQPQHF.

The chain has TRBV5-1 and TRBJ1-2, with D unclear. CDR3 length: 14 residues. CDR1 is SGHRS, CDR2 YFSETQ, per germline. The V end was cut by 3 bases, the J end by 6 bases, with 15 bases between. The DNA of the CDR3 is TGCGCCAGCAGCTCAAACCTAAGATCCAATGGCTACACCTTC. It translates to CASSSNLRSNGYTF.

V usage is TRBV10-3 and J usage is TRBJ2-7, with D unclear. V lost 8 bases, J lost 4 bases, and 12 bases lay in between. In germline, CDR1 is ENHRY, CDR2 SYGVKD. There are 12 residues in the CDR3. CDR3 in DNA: TGTGCCATCTCCGGTATCGGGTACGAGCAGTACTTC. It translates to CAISGIGYEQYF.

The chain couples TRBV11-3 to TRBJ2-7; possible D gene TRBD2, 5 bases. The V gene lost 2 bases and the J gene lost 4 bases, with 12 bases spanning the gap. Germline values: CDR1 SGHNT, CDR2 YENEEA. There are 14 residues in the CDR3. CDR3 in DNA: TGTGCCAGCAGCTTAACCCGGGCGGGTTACGAGCAGTACTTC. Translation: CASSLTRAGYEQYF.

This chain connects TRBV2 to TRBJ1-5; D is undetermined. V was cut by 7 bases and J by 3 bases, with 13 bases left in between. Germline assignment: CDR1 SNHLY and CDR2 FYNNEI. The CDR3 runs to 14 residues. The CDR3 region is CASTKLVNNQPQHF. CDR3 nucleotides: TGTGCCAGCACCAAACTGGTTAACAATCAGCCCCAGCATTTT.

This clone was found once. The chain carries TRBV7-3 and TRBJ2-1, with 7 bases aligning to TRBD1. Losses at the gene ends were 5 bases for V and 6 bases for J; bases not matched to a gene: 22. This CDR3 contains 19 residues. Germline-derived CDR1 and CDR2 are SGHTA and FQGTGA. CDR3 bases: TGTGCCAGCAGCCAAGAATCATACAATAGGGACAGCAACTTCAATGAGCAGTTCTTC. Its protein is CASSQESYNRDSNFNEQFF.

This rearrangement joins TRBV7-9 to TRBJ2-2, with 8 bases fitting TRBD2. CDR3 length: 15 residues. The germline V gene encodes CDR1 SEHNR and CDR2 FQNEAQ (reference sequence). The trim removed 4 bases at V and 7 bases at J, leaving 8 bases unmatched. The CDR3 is CASSSRLAFGGELFF. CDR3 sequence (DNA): TGTGCCAGCAGCTCAAGACTAGCGTTTGGCGGGGAGCTGTTTTTT.

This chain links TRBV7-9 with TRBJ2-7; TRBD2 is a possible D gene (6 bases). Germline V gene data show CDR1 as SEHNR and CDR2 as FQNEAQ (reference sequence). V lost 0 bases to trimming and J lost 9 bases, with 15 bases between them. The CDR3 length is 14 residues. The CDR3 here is CASSLASPGLGQYF. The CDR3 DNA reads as TGTGCCAGCAGCTTAGCGTCACCGGGACTTGGGCAGTACTTC.

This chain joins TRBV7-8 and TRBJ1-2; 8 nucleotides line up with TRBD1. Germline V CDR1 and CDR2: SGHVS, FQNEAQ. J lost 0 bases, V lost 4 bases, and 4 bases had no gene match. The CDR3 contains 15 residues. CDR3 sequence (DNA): TGTGCCAGCAGCTCAAGGACAGGGCCTAACTATGGCTACACCTTC. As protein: CASSSRTGPNYGYTF.

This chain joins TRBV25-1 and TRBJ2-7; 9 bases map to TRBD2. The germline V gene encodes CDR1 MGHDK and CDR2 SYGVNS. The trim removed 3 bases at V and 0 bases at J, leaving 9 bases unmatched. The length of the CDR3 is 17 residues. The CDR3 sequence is CASSDHKGTSSSYEQYF. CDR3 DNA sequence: TGTGCCAGCAGTGATCATAAGGGGACTAGCTCCTCCTACGAGCAGTACTTC.

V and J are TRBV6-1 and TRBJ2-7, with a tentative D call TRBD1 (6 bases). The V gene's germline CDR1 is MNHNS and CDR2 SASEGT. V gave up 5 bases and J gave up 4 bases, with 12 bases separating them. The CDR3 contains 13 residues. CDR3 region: CASSPVQGYEQYF. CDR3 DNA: TGTGCCAGCAGTCCAGTACAGGGATACGAGCAGTACTTC.

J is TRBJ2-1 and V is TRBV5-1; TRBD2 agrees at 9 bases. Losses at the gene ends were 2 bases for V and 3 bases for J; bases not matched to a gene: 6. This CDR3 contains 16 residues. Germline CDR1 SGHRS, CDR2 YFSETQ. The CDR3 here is CASSFYSGGSYNEQFF. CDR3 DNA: TGCGCCAGCAGCTTTTATAGCGGGGGTAGCTACAATGAGCAGTTCTTC.

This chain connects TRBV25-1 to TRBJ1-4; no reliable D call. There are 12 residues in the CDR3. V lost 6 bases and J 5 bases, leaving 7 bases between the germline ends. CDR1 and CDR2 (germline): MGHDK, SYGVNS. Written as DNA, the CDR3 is TGTGCCAGCAGGTTCGGGAATGAAAAACTGTTTTTT. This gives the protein CASRFGNEKLFF.

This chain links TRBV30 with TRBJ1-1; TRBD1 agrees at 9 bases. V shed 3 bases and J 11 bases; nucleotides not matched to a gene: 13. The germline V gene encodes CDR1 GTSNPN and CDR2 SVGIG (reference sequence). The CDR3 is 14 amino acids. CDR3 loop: CAWSEPGQGERAFF. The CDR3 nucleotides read TGTGCCTGGAGCGAACCGGGACAGGGAGAACGCGCTTTCTTT.

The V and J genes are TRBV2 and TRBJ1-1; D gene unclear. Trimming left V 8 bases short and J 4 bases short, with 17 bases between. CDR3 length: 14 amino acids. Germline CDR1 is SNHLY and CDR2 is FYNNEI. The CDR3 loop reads CASLGVGGSTEAFF. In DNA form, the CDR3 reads TGTGCCAGCCTAGGAGTGGGTGGGAGCACTGAAGCTTTCTTT.

CDR3 bases: TGTGCCAGCAGCTTGGAGCTAGCGATACAAGATGAGCAGTTCTTC. Amino acids: CASSLELAIQDEQFF. The rearrangement links TRBV5-4 to TRBJ2-1; tentatively, D is TRBD2 (6 bases). V shed 0 bases and J shed 8 bases, with 15 bases lying between them. From germline, CDR1 is SGHNT and CDR2 YYREEE (reference sequence). The CDR3 length is 15 residues.

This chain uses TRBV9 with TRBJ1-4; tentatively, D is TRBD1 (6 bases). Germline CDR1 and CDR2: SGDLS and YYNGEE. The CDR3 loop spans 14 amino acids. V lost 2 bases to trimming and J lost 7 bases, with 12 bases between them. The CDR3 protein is CASSVRGDFEKLFF. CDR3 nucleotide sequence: TGTGCCAGCAGCGTCAGGGGAGATTTTGAAAAACTGTTTTTT. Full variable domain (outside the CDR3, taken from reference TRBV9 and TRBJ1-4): DSGVTQTPKHLITATGQRVTLRCSPRSGDLSVYWYQQSLDQGLQFLIQYYNGEERAKGNILERFSAQQFPDLHSELNLSSLELGDSALYFCASSVRGDFEKLFFGSGTQLSVL.

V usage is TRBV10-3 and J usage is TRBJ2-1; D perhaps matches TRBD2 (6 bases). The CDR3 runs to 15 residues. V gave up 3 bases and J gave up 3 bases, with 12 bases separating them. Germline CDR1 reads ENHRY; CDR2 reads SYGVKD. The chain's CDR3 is CAISERTINYNEQFF. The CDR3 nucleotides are TGTGCCATCAGTGAAAGGACTATCAACTACAATGAGCAGTTCTTC.

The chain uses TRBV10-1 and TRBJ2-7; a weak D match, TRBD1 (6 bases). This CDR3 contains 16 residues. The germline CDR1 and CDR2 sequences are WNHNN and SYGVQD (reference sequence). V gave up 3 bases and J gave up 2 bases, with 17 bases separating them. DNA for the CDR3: TGCGCCAGCAGTGACCCTACAGGGAGTGGGACCTACGAGCAGTACTTC. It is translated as CASSDPTGSGTYEQYF.

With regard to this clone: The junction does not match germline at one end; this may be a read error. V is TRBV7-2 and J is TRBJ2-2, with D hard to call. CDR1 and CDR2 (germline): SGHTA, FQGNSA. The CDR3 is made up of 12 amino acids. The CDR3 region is CASSLGTPGPPF. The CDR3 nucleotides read TGTGCCAGCAGCTTAGGCACCCCAGGCCCTCCTTTT.

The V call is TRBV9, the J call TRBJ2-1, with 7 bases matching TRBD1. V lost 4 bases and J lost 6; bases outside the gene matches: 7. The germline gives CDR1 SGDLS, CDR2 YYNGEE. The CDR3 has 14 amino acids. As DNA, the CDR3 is TGTGCCAGCAGCCTCCCGGACAGGTTCAATGAGCAGTTCTTC. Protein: CASSLPDRFNEQFF.

This CDR3 is CASRSNSYEQYF. CDR3 bases: TGTGCCAGCAGGAGTAATTCCTACGAGCAGTACTTC. The J gene is TRBJ2-7, the V gene TRBV7-9; D gene ambiguous. V lost 6 bases and J lost 1, with 7 bases in between. The CDR3 has 12 residues. In germline, CDR1 is SEHNR, CDR2 FQNEAQ (reference sequence).

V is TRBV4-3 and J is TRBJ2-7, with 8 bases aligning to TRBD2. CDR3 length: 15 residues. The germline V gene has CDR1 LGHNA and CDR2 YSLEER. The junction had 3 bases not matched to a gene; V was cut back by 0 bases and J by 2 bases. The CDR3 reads CASSQDRTSTYEQYF. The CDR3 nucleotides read TGCGCCAGCAGCCAAGACCGGACTAGCACCTACGAGCAGTACTTC.

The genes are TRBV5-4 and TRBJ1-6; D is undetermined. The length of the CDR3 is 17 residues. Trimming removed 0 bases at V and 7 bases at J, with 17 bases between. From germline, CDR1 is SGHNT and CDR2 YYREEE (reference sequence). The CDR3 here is CASSLGSTPGANSPLHF. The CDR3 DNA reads TGTGCCAGCAGCTTGGGTTCCACACCGGGTGCCAATTCACCCCTCCACTTT. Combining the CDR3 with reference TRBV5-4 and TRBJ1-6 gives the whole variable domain ETGVTQSPTHLIKTRGQQVTLRCSSQSGHNTVSWYQQALGQGPQFIFQYYREEENGRGNFPPRFSGLQFPNYSSELNVNALELDDSALYLCASSLGSTPGANSPLHFGNGTRLTVT.

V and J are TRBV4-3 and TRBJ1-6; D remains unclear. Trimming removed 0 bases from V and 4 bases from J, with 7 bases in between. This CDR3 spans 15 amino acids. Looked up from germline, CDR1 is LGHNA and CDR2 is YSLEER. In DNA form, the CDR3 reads TGCGCCAGCAGCCAAGATCGCGTGTATAATTCACCCCTCCACTTT. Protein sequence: CASSQDRVYNSPLHF.